A selection of T cell receptor beta chains follows, all from one sample in a study of blood T cell repertoires in COVID-19. Profiled with immunoSEQ multiplex PCR; TCRdb holds only in-frame clones, not every one. The repertoire consists of some 200,000 clones, with 70% to 90% occurring once and the leading ten covering about 10%. Sample: PBMCs or T cells enriched from blood (not recorded which). These receptors were collected from a man aged 35-49 years who had recovered from COVID-19. CDR3s include the opening cysteine and the closing phenylalanine or tryptophan. A D gene is named only where the DNA matches it firmly. Clone size is shown for a subset of rows, as once, few, many or a class of expanded clone.

.	TRBD1	TRBJ2-7	TRBV19	CASSINGRGRVEQYF	TGTGCCAGTAGTATAAACGGCAGGGGGCGCGTCGAGCAGTACTTC
.	.	TRBJ1-1	TRBV18	CASSPRLTEAFF	TGTGCCAGCTCACCGAGACTCACTGAAGCTTTCTTT
.	.	TRBJ2-6	TRBV9	CASSKAGSSGANVLTF	TGTGCCAGCAGCAAAGCAGGGTCCTCTGGGGCCAACGTCCTGACTTTC
.	TRBD1	TRBJ1-1	TRBV18	CASTQGLKVTEAFF	TGTGCCAGCACACAGGGGTTGAAGGTCACTGAAGCTTTCTTT
.	.	TRBJ2-1	TRBV9	CASSPGTSPYNEQFF	TGTGCCAGCAGTCCCGGGACTTCCCCTTACAATGAGCAGTTCTTC
.	.	TRBJ1-1	TRBV13	CASSLGFQNTEAFF	TGTGCCAGCAGCTTAGGGTTCCAGAACACTGAAGCTTTCTTT
.	TRBD2	TRBJ2-3	TRBV19	CASSNPGLAPLDTQYF	TGTGCCAGTAGTAATCCGGGACTAGCTCCCCTAGATACGCAGTATTTT
.	TRBD1	TRBJ1-5	TRBV5-8	CASSLRGTGVQPQHF	TGTGCCAGCAGCCTCCGCGGGACAGGGGTCCAGCCCCAGCATTTT
few	.	TRBJ1-2	TRBV6-5	CASSYGADYGYTF	TGTGCCAGCAGTTACGGGGCTGACTATGGCTACACCTTC
.	.	TRBJ1-2	TRBV12-3/TRBV12-4	CASSPRQVRGYTF	TGTGCCAGCAGTCCACGACAGGTTCGTGGCTACACCTTC
.	TRBD2	TRBJ2-1	TRBV10-1	CASSEGLAGGYGNEQFF	TGCGCCAGCAGTGAAGGACTAGCGGGAGGATATGGCAATGAGCAGTTCTTC
.	TRBD1	TRBJ1-3	TRBV14	CASSQDRASSGNTIYF	TGTGCCAGCAGCCAGGACAGGGCCTCCTCTGGAAACACCATATATTTT
.	.	TRBJ1-3	TRBV3-1/TRBV3-2	CASSQVRPFGNTIYF	TGTGCCAGCAGCCAAGTCCGTCCGTTCGGAAACACCATATATTTT
.	.	TRBJ2-7	TRBV5-6	CASSLYLGTEQYF	TGTGCCAGCAGCTTGTATCTTGGGACAGAGCAGTACTTC
once	.	TRBJ2-1	TRBV30	CAWTLSYNEQFF	TGTGCCTGGACTCTGTCCTACAATGAGCAGTTCTTC
.	.	TRBJ2-2	TRBV21-1	CASAWGTGITGELFF	.
once	TRBD1	TRBJ2-3	TRBV6-5	CASSYSQTGLTDTQYF	TGTGCCAGCAGTTACTCCCAGACAGGGCTAACAGATACGCAGTATTTT
few	.	TRBJ2-2	TRBV6-4	CASSALPGLSGELFF	TGTGCCAGCAGTGCCCTCCCCGGACTATCCGGGGAGCTGTTTTTT
.	TRBD2	TRBJ2-7	TRBV27	CASASLSGLADPYEQYF	TGTGCCAGCGCTTCTCTCTCGGGACTAGCGGACCCCTACGAGCAGTACTTC
.	.	TRBJ1-1	TRBV3-1/TRBV3-2	CASSQVPGMGTEAFF	TGTGCCAGCAGCCAAGTTCCAGGGATGGGGACTGAAGCTTTCTTT
.	.	TRBJ2-7	TRBV9	CASSLNPQSYEQYF	TGTGCCAGCAGCCTAAATCCCCAATCCTACGAGCAGTACTTC
once	.	TRBJ1-5	TRBV19	CASSAQAPSRQPQHF	TGTGCCAGTAGTGCCCAGGCCCCTTCAAGGCAGCCCCAGCATTTT
.	.	TRBJ1-5	TRBV7-2	CASSPGRVPNQPQHF	TGTGCCAGCAGCCCAGGCCGCGTACCCAATCAGCCCCAGCATTTT
.	TRBD2	TRBJ2-3	TRBV9	CATSSQGAGRTDTQYF	TGTGCCACCTCTTCCCAGGGAGCGGGGCGCACAGATACGCAGTATTTT
.	TRBD2	TRBJ2-1	TRBV5-1	CASSPGTSGDEQFF	TGCGCCAGCAGCCCAGGGACTAGCGGGGATGAGCAGTTCTTC
.	.	TRBJ2-2	TRBV29-1	CSVSYSLATGELFF	TGCAGCGTCAGCTACAGCCTAGCGACCGGGGAGCTGTTTTTT
few	TRBD2	TRBJ2-5	TRBV2	CASRVLAGVKETQYF	TGTGCCAGCAGAGTACTAGCGGGGGTAAAAGAGACCCAGTACTTC
.	.	TRBJ2-1	TRBV5-1	CASRQWTNENNEQFF	TGCGCCAGCCGACAATGGACTAACGAGAACAATGAGCAGTTCTTC
.	.	TRBJ1-3	TRBV18	CASSDTGTGNTIYF	TGTGCCAGCTCCGACACAGGGACTGGAAACACCATATATTTT